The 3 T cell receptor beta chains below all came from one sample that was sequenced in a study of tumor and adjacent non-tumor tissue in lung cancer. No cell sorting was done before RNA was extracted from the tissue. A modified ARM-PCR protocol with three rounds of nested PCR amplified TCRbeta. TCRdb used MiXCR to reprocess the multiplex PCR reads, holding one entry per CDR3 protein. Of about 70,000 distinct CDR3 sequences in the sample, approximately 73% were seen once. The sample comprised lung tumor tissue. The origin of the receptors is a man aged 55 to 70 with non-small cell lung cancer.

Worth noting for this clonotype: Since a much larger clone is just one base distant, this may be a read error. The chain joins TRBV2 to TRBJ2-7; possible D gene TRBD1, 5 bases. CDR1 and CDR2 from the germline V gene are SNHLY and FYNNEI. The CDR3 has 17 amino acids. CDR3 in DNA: TGTGCCAGCAGTAAGGACCAGGGTGGTTTTGGCTCCTACGAGCCGTACTTC. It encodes CASSKDQGGFGSYEPYF.

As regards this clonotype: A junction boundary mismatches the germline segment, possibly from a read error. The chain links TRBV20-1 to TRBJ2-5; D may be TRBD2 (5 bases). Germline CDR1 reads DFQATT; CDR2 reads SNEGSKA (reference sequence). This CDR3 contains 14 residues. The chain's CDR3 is CSTRAEAFGETQNF. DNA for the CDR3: TGCAGTACTAGAGCGGAAGCATTTGGAGAGACCCAGAACTTC.

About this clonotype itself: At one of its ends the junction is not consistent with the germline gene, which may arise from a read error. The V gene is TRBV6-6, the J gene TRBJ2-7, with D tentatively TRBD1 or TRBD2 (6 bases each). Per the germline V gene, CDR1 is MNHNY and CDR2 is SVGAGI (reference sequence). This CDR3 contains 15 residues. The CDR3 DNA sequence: TGTGCCAACAGTGGGGGACTGGGGGCCTCCTACGAGCAGTACTTC. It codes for CANSGGLGASYEQYF.